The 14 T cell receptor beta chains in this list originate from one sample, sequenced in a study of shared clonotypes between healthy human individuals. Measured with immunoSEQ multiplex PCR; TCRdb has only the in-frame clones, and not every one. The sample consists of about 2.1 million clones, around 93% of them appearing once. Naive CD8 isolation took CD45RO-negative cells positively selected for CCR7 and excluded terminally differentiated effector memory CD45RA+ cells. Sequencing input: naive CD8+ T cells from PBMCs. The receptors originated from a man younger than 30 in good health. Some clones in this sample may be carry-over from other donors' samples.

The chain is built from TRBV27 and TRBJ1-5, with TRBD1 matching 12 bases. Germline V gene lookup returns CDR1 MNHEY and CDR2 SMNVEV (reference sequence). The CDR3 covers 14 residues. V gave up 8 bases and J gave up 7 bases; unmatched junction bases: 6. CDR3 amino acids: CASRGQGAQQPQHF. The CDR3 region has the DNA TGTGCCAGCCGGGGACAGGGGGCTCAACAGCCCCAGCATTTT.

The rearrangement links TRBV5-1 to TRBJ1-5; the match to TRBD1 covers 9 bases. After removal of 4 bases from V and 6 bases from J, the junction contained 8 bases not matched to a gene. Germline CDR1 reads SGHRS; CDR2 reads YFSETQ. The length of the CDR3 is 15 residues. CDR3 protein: CASSPGGQGPQPQHF. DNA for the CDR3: TGCGCCAGCAGCCCGGGGGGACAGGGCCCTCAGCCCCAGCATTTT.

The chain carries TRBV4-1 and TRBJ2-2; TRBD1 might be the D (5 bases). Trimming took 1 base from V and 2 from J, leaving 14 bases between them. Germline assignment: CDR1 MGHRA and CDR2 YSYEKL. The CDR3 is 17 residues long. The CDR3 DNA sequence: TGCGCCAGCAGCCAAGTGGGGCGGAGCACTAACACCGGGGAGCTGTTTTTT. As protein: CASSQVGRSTNTGELFF.

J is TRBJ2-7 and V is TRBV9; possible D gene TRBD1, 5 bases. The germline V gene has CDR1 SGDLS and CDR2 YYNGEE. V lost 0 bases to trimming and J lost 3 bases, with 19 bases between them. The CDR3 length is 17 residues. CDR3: CASSVAPQPTASYEQYF. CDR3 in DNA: TGTGCCAGCAGCGTAGCGCCCCAGCCGACAGCCAGCTACGAGCAGTACTTC.

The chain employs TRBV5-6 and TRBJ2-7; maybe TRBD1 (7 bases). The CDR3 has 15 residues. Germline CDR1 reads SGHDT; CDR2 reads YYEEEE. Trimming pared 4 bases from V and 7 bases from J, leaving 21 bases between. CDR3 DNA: TGTGCCAGCAGCCCAAGGTCAGGGGGGTTCAGGGAGCAGTACTTC. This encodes CASSPRSGGFREQYF.

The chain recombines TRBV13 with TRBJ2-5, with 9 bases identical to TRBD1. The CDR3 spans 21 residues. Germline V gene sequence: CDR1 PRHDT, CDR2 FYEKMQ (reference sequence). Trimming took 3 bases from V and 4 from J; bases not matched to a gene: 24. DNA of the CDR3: TGTGCCAGCAGCTTTTCAATACGTCGGAGCCGGGACAGGGCGCCCTCAGAGACCCAGTACTTC. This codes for CASSFSIRRSRDRAPSETQYF. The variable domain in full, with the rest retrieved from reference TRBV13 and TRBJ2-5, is AAGVIQSPRHLIKEKRETATLKCYPIPRHDTVYWYQQGPGQDPQFLISFYEKMQSDKGSIPDRFSAQQFSDYHSELNMSSLELGDSALYFCASSFSIRRSRDRAPSETQYFGPGTRLLVL.

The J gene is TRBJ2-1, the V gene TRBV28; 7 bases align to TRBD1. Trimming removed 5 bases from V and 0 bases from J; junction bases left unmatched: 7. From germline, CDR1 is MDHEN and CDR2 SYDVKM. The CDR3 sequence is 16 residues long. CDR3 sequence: CASSARQGFSYNEQFF. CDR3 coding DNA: TGTGCCAGCAGTGCCCGACAGGGTTTCTCCTACAATGAGCAGTTCTTC. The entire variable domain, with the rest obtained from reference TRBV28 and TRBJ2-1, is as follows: DVKVTQSSRYLVKRTGEKVFLECVQDMDHENMFWYRQDPGLGLRLIYFSYDVKMKEKGDIPEGYSVSREKKERFSLILESASTNQTSMYLCASSARQGFSYNEQFFGPGTRLTVL.

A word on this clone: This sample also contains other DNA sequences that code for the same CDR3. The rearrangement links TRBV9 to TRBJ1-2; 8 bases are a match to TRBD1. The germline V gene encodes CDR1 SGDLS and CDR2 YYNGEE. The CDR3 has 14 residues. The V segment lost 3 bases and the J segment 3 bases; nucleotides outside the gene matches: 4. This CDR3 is CASSAGQGDYGYTF. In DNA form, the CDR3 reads TGTGCCAGCAGCGCCGGACAGGGCGACTATGGCTACACCTTC.

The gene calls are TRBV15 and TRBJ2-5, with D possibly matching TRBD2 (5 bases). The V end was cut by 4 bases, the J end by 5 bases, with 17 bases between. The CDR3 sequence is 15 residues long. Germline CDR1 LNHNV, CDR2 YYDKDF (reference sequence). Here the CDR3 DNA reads TGTGCCACCAGCACCGTGGTGTCCCCGGGGGAGACCCAGTACTTC. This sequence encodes CATSTVVSPGETQYF.

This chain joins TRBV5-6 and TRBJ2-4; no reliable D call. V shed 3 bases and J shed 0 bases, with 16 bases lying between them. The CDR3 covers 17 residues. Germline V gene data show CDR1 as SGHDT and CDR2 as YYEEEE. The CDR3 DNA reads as TGTGCCAGCAGCTCTAGACCAACCAACCCAGCCAAAAACATTCAGTACTTC. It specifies CASSSRPTNPAKNIQYF.

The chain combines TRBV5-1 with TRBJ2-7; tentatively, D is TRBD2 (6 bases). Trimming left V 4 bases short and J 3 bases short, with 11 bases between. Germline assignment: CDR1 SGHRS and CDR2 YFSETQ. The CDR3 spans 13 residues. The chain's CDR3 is CASSPSVHYEQYF. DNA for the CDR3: TGCGCCAGCAGCCCTAGCGTACACTACGAGCAGTACTTC.

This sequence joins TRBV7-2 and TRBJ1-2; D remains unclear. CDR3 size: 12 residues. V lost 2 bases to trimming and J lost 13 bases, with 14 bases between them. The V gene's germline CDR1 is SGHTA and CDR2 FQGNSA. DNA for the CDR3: TGTGCCAGCAGCTTAAAGGGCGAAGTTGGCACCTTC. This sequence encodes CASSLKGEVGTF.

In nucleotides, the CDR3 is TGTGCCAGCAGTGCGGGCGGAGGGGGCCACGAGCAGTACTTC. The encoded protein is CASSAGGGGHEQYF. The rearrangement joins TRBV2 to TRBJ2-7; tentatively, D is TRBD1 (7 bases). This CDR3 is built from 14 residues. CDR1 SNHLY and CDR2 FYNNEI come from the germline V gene. Between the trimmed V and J ends, which lost 4 bases and 5 bases, there was a span of 15 bases.

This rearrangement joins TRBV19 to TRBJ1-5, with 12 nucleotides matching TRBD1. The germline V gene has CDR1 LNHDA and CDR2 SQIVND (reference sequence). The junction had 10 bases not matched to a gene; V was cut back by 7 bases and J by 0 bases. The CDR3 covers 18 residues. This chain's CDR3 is CASNQGTGGVYSNQPQHF. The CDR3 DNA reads TGTGCCAGTAACCAAGGGACAGGGGGCGTATATAGCAATCAGCCCCAGCATTTT.